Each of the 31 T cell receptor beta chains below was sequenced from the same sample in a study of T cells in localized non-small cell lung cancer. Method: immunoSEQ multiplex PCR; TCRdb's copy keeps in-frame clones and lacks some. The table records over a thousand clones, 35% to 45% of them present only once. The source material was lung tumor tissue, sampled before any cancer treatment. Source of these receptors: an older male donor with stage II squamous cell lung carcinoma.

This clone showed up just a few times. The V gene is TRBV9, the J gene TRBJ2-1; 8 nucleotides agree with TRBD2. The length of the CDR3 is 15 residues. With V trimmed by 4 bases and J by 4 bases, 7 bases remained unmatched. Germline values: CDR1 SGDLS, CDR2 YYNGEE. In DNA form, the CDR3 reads TGTGCCAGCAGCCTTAGCGGGACTCAATACAATGAGCAGTTCTTC. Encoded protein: CASSLSGTQYNEQFF.

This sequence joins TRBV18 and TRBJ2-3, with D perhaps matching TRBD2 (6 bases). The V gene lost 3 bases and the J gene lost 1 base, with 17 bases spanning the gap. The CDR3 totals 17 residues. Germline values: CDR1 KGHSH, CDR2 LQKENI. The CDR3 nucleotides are TGTGCCAGCTCACCCGCACGGGGCGGGAAGGGCACAGATACGCAGTATTTT. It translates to CASSPARGGKGTDTQYF.

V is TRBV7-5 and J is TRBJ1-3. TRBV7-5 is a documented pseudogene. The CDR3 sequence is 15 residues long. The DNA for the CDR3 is TGTGCCAGCAGCTTGGCCGAGTCCTCTGGAAACACCATATATTTT. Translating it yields CASSLAESSGNTIYF.

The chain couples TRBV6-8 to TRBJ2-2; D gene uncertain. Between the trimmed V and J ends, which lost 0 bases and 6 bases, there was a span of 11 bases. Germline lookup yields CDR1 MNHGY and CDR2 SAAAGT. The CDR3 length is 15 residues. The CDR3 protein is CASSYSGSPAGELFF. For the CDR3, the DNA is TGTGCCAGCAGTTACTCGGGGTCTCCGGCCGGGGAGCTGTTTTTT.

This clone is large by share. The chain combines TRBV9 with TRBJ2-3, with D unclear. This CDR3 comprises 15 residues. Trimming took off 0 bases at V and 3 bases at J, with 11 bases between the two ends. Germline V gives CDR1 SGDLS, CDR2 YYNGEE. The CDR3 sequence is CASSVGALRTDTQYF. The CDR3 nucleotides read TGTGCCAGCAGCGTAGGAGCGTTGAGGACAGATACGCAGTATTTT.

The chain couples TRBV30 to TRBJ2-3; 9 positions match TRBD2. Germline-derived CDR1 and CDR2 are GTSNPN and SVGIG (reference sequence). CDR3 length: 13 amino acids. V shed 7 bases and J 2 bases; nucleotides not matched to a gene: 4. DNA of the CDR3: TGTGCCTTCTCTAGCGGGGCCACAGATACGCAGTATTTT. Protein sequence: CAFSSGATDTQYF.

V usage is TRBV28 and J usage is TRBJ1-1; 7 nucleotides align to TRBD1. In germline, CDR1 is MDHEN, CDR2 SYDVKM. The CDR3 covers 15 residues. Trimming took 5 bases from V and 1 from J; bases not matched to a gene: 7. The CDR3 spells CASSPRTGWNTEAFF. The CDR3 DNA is TGTGCCAGCAGTCCCCGGACAGGCTGGAACACTGAAGCTTTCTTT.

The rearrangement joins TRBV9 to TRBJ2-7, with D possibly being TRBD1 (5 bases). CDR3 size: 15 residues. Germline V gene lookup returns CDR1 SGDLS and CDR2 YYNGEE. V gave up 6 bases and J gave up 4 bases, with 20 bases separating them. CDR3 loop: CASNPLGAGKYEQYF. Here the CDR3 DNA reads TGTGCCAGCAACCCCTTAGGGGCAGGGAAGTACGAGCAGTACTTC.

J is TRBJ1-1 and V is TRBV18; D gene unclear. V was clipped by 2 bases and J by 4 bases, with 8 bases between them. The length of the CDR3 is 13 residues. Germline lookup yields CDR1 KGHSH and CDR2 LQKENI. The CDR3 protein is CASSPTSSTEAFF. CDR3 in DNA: TGTGCCAGCTCACCAACGAGTTCCACTGAAGCTTTCTTT.

CDR3 DNA sequence: TGTGCCAGTAGTCTAGGAGTATTTGCTAGCACAGATACGCAGTATTTT. It encodes CASSLGVFASTDTQYF. The genes are TRBV19 and TRBJ2-3; no clear D. The CDR3 totals 16 residues. Germline V gene data show CDR1 as LNHDA and CDR2 as SQIVND (reference sequence). Trimming cost V 5 bases and J 0 bases, with 15 bases left between them.

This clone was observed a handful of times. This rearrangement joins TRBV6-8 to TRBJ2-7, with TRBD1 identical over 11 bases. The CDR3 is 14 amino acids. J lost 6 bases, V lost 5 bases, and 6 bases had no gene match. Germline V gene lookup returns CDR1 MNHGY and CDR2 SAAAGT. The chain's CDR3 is CASSDGTGGIEQYF. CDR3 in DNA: TGTGCCAGCAGTGATGGGACAGGGGGTATCGAGCAGTACTTC.

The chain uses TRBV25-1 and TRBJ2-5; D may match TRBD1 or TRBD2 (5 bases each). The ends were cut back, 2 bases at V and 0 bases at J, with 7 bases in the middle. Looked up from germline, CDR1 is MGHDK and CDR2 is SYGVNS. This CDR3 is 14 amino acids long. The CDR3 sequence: CASSERGHQETQYF. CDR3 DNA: TGTGCCAGCAGTGAAAGGGGACACCAAGAGACCCAGTACTTC. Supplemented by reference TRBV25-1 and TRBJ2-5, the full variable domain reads EADIYQTPRYLVIGTGKKITLECSQTMGHDKMYWYQQDPGMELHLIHYSYGVNSTEKGDLSSESTVSRIRTEHFPLTLESARPSHTSQYLCASSERGHQETQYFGPGTRLLVL.

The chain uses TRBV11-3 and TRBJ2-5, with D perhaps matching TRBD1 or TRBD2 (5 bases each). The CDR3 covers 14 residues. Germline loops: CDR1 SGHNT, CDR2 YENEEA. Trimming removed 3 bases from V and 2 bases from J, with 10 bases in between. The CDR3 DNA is TGTGCCAGCAGCTTTCCCGGGGCTCAAGAGACCCAGTACTTC. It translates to CASSFPGAQETQYF. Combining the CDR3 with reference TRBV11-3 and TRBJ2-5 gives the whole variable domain EAGVVQSPRYKIIEKKQPVAFWCNPISGHNTLYWYLQNLGQGPELLIRYENEEAVDDSQLPKDRFSAERLKGVDSTLKIQPAELGDSAVYLCASSFPGAQETQYFGPGTRLLVL.

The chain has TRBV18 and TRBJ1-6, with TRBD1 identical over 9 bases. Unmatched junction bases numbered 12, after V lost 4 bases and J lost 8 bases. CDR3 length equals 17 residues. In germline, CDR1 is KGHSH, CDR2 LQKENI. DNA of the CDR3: TGTGCCAGCTCACTCACCGACGGCGGGACAGGGCATTCACCCCTCCACTTT. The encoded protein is CASSLTDGGTGHSPLHF.

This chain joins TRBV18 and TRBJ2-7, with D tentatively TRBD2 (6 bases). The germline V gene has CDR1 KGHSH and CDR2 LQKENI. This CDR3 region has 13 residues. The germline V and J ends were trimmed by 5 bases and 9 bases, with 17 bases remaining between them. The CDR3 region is CASSVPGLRRQYF. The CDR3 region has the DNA TGTGCCAGCTCAGTACCGGGACTCCGTAGGCAGTACTTC.

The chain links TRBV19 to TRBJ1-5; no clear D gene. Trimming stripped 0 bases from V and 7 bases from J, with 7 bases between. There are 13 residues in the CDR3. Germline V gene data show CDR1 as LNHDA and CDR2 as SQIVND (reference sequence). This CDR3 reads CASSIDLGQPQHF. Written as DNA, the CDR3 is TGTGCCAGTAGTATAGATCTAGGGCAGCCCCAGCATTTT.

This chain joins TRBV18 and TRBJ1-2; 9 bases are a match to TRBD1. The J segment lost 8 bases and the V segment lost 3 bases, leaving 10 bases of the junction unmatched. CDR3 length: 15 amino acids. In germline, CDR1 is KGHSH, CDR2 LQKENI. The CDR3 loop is CASSPAGTGFRGYTF. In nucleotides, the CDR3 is TGTGCCAGCTCACCGGCCGGGACAGGGTTCCGGGGCTACACCTTC.

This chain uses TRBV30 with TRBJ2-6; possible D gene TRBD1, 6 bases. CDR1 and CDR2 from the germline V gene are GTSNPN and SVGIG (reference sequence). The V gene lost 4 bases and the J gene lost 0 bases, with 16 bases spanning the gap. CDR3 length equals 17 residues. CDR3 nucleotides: TGTGCCTGGAACTGGGGGCCAACTTTCTCTGGGGCCAACGTCCTGACTTTC. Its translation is CAWNWGPTFSGANVLTF.

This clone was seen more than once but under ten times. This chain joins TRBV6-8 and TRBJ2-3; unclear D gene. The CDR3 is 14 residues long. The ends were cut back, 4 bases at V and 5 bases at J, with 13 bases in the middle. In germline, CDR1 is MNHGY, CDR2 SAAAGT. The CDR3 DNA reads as TGTGCCAGCAGTTCCCTTTTCTACGGAGATACGCAGTATTTT. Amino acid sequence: CASSSLFYGDTQYF.

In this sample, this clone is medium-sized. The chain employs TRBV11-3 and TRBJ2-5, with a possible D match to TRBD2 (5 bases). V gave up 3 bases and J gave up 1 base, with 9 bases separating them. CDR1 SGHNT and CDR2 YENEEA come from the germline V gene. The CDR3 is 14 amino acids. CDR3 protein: CASSLSGSQETQYF. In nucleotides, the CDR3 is TGTGCCAGCAGCTTGAGCGGCTCCCAAGAGACCCAGTACTTC.

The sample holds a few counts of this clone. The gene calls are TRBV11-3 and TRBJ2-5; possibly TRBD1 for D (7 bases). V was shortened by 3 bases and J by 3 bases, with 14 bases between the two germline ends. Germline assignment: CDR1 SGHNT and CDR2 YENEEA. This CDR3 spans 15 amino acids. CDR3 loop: CASSLMPGGKETQYF. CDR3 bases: TGTGCCAGCAGCTTGATGCCAGGGGGGAAAGAGACCCAGTACTTC.

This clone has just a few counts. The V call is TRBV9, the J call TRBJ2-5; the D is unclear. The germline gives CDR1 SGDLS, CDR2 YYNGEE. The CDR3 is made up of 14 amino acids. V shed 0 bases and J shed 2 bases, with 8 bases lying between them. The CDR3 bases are TGTGCCAGCAGCGTAGCGGCCTCGCAAGAGACCCAGTACTTC. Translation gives CASSVAASQETQYF.

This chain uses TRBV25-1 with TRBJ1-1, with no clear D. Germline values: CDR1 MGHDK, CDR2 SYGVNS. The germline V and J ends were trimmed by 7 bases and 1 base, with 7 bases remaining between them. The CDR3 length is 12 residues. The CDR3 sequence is CASMVGNTEAFF. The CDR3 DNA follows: TGTGCCAGCATGGTAGGGAACACTGAAGCTTTCTTT.

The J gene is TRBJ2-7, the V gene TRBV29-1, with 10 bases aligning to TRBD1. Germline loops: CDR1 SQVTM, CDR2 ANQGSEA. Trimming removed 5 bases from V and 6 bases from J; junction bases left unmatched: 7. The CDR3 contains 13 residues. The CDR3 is CSVPGTGVSEQYF. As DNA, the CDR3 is TGCAGCGTTCCAGGGACAGGGGTAAGCGAGCAGTACTTC.

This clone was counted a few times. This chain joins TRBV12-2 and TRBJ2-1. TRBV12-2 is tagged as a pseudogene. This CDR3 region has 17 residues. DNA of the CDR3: TGTGCCGCCCCCGGGGGGACAGACTCCAGCGGCCGCAATGAGCAGTTCTTC. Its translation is CAAPGGTDSSGRNEQFF.

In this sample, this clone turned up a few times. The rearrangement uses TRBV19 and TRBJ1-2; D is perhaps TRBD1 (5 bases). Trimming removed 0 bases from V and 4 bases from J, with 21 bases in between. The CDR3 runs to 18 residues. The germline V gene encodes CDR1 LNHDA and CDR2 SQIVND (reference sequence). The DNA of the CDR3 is TGTGCCAGTAGTATAGATGTCATACGACCGGGGAGGGGCTATGGCTACACCTTC. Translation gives CASSIDVIRPGRGYGYTF.

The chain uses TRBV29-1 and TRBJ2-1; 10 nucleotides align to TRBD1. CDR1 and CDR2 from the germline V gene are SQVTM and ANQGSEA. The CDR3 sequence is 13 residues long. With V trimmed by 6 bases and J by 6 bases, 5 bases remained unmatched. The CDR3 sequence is CSVQGQGVNEQFF. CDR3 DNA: TGCAGCGTCCAAGGACAGGGGGTCAATGAGCAGTTCTTC.

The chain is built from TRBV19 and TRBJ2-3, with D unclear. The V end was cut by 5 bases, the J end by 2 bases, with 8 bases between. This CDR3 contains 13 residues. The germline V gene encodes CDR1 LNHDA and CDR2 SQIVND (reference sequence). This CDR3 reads CASSVDTTDTQYF. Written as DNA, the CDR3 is TGTGCCAGTAGTGTCGACACCACAGATACGCAGTATTTT.

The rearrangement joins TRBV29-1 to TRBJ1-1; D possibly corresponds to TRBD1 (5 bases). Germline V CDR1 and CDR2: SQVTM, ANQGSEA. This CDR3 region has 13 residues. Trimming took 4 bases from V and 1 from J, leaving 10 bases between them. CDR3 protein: CSVGNTGNTEAFF. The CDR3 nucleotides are TGCAGCGTTGGAAATACAGGGAACACTGAAGCTTTCTTT.

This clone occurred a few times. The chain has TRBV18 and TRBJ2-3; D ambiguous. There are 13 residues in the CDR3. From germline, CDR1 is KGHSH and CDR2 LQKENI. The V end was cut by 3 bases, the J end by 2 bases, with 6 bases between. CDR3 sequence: CASSPQDTDTQYF. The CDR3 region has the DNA TGTGCCAGCTCACCGCAGGACACAGATACGCAGTATTTT.

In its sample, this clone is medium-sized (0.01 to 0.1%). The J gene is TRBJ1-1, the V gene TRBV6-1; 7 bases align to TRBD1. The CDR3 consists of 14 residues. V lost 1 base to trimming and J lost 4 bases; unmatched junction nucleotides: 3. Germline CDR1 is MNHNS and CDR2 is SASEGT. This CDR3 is CASSEVGGRTEAFF. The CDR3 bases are TGTGCCAGCAGTGAAGTAGGGGGCCGCACTGAAGCTTTCTTT.